This TCR beta chain was captured in a study of cytomegalovirus exposure and HLA in healthy donors. The study, taken as a whole, reports: CMV serostatus alone was available as immune exposure information.

While unrecorded immune exposures were likely, the donors were nominally healthy when sampled. Of note for this clone: The antigen remains unidentified.

V lost 1 base, J lost 6 bases, and 12 bases lay in between. Germline V gives CDR1 GTSNPN, CDR2 SVGIG (reference sequence). The CDR3 runs to 14 residues. In the PCR, 60 Vbeta and 13 Jbeta primers were used. Measured with immunoSEQ multiplex PCR; TCRdb has only the in-frame clones, and not every one. The sample shows about 190,000 clones, more than 70% of them seen only once. V is TRBV30 and J is TRBJ2-2, with D uncertain. The sequence came from a middle-aged woman in good health and CMV-seronegative. Material for sequencing was PBMCs. CDR3 protein: CAWSALVGSGELFF. Here the CDR3 DNA reads TGTGCCTGGAGTGCCCTCGTTGGCTCCGGGGAGCTGTTTTTT.